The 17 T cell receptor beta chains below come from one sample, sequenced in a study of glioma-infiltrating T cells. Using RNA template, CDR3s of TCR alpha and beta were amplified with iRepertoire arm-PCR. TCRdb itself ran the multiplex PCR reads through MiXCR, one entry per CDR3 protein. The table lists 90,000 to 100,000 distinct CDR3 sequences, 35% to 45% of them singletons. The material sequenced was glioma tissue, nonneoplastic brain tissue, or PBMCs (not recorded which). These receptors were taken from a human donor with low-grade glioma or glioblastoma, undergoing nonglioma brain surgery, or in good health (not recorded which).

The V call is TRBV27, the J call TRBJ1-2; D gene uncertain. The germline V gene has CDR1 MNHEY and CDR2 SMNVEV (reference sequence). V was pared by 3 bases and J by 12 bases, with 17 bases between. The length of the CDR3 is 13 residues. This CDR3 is CASSLEGQSGHTF. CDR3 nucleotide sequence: TGTGCCAGCAGTTTGGAAGGGCAAAGCGGCCACACCTTC.

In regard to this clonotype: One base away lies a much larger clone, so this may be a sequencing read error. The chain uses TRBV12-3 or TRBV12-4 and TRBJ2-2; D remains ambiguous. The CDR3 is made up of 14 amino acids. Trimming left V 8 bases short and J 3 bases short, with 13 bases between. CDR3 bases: TGTGCCAGCTGCACCGATAAGGACACCGGGGAGCTGTTTTTT. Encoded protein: CASCTDKDTGELFF.

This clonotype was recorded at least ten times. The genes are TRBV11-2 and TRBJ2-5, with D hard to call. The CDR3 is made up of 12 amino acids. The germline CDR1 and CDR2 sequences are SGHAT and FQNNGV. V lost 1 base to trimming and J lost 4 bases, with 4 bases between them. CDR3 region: CASSLGIETQYF. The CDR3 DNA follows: TGTGCCAGCAGCTTAGGGATAGAGACCCAGTACTTC.

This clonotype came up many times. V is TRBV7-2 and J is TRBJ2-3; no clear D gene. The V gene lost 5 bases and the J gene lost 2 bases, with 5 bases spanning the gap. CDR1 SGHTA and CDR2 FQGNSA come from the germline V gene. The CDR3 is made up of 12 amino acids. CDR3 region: CASSLLTDTQYF. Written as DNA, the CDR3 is TGTGCCAGCAGCCTCCTCACAGATACGCAGTATTTT. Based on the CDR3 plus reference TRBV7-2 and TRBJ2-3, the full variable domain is GAGVSQSPSNKVTEKGKDVELRCDPISGHTALYWYRQSLGQGLEFLIYFQGNSAPDKSGLPSDRFSAERTGGSVSTLTIQRTQQEDSAVYLCASSLLTDTQYFGPGTRLTVL.

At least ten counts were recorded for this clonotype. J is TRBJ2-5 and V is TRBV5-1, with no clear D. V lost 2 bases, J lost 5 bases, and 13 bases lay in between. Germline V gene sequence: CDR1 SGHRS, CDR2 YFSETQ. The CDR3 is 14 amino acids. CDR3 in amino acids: CASSFGRDVETQYF. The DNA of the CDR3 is TGCGCCAGCAGCTTCGGTAGGGATGTGGAGACCCAGTACTTC.

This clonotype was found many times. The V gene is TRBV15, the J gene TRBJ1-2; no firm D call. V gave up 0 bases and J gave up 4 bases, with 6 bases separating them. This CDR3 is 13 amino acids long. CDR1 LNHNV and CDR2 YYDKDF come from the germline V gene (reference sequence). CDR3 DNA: TGTGCCACCAGCAGAGATATAGGCTATGGCTACACCTTC. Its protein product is CATSRDIGYGYTF.

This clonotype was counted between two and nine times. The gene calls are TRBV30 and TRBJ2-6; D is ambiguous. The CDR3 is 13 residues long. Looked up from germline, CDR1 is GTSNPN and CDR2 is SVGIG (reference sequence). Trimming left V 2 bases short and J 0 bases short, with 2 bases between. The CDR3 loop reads CAWSSSGANVLTF. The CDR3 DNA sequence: TGTGCCTGGAGTTCCTCTGGGGCCAACGTCCTGACTTTC.

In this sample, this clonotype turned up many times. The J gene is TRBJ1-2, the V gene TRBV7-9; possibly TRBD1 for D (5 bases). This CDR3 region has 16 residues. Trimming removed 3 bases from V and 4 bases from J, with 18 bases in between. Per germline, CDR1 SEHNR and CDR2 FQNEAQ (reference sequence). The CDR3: CASSLSGTHEPYGYTF. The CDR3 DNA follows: TGTGCCAGCAGCTTGTCCGGGACGCACGAACCCTATGGCTACACCTTC.

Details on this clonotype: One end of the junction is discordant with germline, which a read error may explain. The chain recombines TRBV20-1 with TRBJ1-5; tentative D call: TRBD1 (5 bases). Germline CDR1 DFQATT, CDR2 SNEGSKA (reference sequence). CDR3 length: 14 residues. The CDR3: CSASPGRSDQPQHF. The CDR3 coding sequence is TGCAGTGCTAGCCCAGGGCGTAGCGATCAGCCCCAGCATTTT.

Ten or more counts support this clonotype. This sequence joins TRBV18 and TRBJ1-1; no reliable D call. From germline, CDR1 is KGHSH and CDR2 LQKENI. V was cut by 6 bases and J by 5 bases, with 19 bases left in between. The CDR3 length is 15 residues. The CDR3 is CASSVPGVGATEAFF. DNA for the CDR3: TGTGCCAGCTCCGTACCTGGTGTGGGCGCGACTGAAGCTTTCTTT.

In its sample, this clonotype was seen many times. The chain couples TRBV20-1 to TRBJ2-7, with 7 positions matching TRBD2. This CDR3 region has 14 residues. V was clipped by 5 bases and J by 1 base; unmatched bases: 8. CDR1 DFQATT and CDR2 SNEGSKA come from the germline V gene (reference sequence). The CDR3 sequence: CSAPGTIHSYEQYF. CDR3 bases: TGCAGTGCTCCCGGGACTATCCATTCCTACGAGCAGTACTTC.

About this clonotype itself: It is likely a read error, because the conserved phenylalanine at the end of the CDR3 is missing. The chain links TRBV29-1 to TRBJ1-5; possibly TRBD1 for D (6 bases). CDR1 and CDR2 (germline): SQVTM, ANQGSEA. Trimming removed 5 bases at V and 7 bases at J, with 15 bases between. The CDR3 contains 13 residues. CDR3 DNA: TGCAGCGTTCAGGACAGAGAAGGCCAGCCCCAGCATTTA. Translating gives CSVQDREGQPQHL.

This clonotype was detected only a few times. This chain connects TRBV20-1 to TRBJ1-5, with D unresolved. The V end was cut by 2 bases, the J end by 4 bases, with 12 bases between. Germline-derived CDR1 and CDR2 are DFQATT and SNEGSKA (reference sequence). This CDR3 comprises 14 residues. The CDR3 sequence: CSARTSKQNQPQHF. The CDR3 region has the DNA TGCAGTGCTAGAACATCCAAACAAAATCAGCCCCAGCATTTT.

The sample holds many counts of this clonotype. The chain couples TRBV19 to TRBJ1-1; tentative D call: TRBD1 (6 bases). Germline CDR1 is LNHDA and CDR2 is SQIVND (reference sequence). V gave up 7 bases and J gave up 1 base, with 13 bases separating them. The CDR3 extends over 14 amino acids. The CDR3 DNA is TGTGCCAGTAAATATATACAGGGGAACACTGAAGCTTTCTTT. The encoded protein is CASKYIQGNTEAFF.

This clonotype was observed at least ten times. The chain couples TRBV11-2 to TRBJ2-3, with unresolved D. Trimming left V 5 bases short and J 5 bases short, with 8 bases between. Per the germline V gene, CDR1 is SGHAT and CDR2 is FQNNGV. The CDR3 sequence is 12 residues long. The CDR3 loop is CASSRSEDTQYF. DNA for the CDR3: TGTGCCAGCAGCCGGAGCGAAGATACGCAGTATTTT.

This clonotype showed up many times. The CDR3 nucleotides are TGTGCCAGCTCATCCCTACAGGGGAGGTTTGCAACTAATGAAAAACTGTTTTTT. Its translation is CASSSLQGRFATNEKLFF. The genes are TRBV18 and TRBJ1-4, with 7 bases identical to TRBD1. V shed 5 bases and J 0 bases; nucleotides not matched to a gene: 12. Germline-derived CDR1 and CDR2 are KGHSH and LQKENI. This CDR3 has 18 amino acids. Together with reference TRBV18 and TRBJ1-4, the CDR3 gives the full variable domain: NAGVMQNPRHLVRRRGQEARLRCSPMKGHSHVYWYRQLPEEGLKFMVYLQKENIIDESGMPKERFSAEFPKEGPSILRIQQVVRGDSAAYFCASSSLQGRFATNEKLFFGSGTQLSVL.

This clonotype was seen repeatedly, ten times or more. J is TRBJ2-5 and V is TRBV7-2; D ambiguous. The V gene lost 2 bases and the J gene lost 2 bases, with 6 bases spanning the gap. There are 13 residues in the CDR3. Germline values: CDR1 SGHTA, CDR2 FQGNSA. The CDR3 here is CASSLWAQETQYF. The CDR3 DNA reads TGTGCCAGCAGCTTATGGGCACAAGAGACCCAGTACTTC. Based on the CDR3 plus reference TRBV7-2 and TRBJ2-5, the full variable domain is GAGVSQSPSNKVTEKGKDVELRCDPISGHTALYWYRQSLGQGLEFLIYFQGNSAPDKSGLPSDRFSAERTGGSVSTLTIQRTQQEDSAVYLCASSLWAQETQYFGPGTRLLVL.